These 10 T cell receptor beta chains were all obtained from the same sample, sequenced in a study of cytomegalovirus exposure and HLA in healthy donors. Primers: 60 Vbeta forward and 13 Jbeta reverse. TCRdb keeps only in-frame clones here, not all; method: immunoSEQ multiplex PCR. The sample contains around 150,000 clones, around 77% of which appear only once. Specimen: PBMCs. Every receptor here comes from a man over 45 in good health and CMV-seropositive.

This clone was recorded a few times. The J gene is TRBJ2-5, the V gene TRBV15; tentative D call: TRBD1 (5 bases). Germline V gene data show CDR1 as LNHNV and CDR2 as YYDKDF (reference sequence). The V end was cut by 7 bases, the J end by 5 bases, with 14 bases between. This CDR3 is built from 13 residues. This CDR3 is CATTPSRAETQYF. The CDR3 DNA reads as TGTGCCACCACTCCCTCCAGGGCGGAGACCCAGTACTTC.

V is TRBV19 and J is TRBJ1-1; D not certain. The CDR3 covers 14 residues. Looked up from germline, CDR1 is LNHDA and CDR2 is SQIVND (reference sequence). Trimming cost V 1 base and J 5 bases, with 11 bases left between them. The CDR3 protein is CASSIVPQTTEAFF. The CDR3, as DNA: TGTGCCAGTAGTATAGTTCCCCAAACAACTGAAGCTTTCTTT.

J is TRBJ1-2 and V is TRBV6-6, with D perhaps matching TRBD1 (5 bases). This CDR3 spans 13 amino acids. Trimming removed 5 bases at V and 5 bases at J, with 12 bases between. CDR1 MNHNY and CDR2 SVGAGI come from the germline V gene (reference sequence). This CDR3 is CASSKDKQYGYTF. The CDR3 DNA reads TGTGCCAGCAGTAAGGACAAACAGTATGGCTACACCTTC.

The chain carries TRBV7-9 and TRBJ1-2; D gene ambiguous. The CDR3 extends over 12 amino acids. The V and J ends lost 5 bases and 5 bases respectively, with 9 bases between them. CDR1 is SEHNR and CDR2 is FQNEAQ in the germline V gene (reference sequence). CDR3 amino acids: CASSPREYGYTF. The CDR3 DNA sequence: TGTGCCAGCAGCCCTCGGGAGTATGGCTACACCTTC.

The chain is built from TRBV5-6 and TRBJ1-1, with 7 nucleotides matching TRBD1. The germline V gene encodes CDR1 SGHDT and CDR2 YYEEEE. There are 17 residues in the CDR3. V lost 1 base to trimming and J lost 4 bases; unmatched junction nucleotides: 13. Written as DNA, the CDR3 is TGTGCCAGCAGCTTGAGCGTCAGGGGGATCTTGAGCACTGAAGCTTTCTTT. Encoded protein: CASSLSVRGILSTEAFF.

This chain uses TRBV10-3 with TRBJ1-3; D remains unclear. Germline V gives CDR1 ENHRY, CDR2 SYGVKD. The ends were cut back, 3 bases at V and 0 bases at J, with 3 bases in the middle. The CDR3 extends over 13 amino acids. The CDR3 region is CAISDSSGNTIYF. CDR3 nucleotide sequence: TGTGCCATCAGTGACAGCTCTGGAAACACCATATATTTT.

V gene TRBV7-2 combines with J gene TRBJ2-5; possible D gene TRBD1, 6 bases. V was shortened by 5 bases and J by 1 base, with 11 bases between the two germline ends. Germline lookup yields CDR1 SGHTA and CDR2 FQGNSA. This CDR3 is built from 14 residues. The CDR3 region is CASSRTARQETQYF. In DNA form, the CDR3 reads TGTGCCAGCAGCCGGACAGCACGCCAAGAGACCCAGTACTTC. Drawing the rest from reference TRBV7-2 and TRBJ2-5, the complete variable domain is GAGVSQSPSNKVTEKGKDVELRCDPISGHTALYWYRQSLGQGLEFLIYFQGNSAPDKSGLPSDRFSAERTGGSVSTLTIQRTQQEDSAVYLCASSRTARQETQYFGPGTRLLVL.

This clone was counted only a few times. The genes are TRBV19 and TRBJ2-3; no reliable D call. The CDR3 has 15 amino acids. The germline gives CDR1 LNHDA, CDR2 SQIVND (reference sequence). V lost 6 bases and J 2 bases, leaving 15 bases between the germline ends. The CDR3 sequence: CASSPGLADTDTQYF. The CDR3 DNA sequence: TGTGCCAGTAGCCCGGGTCTCGCAGACACAGATACGCAGTATTTT.

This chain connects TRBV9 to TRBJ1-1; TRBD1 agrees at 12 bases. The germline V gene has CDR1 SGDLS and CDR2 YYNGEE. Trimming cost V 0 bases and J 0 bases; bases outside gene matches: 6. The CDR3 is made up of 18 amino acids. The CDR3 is CASSVGDRGLSVNTEAFF. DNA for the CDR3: TGTGCCAGCAGCGTAGGGGACAGGGGGCTTTCGGTGAACACTGAAGCTTTCTTT.

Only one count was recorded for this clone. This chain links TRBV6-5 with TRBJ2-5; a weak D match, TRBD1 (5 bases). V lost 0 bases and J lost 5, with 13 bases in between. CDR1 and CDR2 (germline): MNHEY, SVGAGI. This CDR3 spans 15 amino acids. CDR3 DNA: TGTGCCAGCAGTTACTCAAAGGGGCTAGGGGAGACCCAGTACTTC. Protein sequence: CASSYSKGLGETQYF.